This is a list of T cell receptor beta chains from one sample in a study of response to subunit inactivated influenza vaccine. TCRdb called the RT-PCR reads again in MiXCR, with one record for every CDR3 protein. There are about 480,000 distinct CDR3 sequences in the sample; roughly 23% occur only once, and about 1.9% lies in the top ten. The specimen was CD4+ T cells sorted from PBMCs, collected 5 days after vaccination. The origin of the receptors is a man between 50 and 59 years old who received an inactivated influenza vaccine. Both conserved end residues are part of each CDR3. A D gene is named only where the DNA matches it firmly. A row's size may be missing; if present it is once, few, many or a size class.

clone size	D gene	V gene	J gene	CDR3 protein	CDR3 DNA
.	TRBD2	TRBV29-1	TRBJ2-3	CSSRLAGGPGEYF	TGCAGCTCCAGACTAGCGGGGGGGCCTGGGGAGTATTTT
few	.	TRBV3-1	TRBJ1-2	CASSQDRSGVSGNGYTF	TGTGCCAGCAGCCAAGATAGGTCGGGGGTCTCGGGAAATGGCTACACCTTC
.	.	TRBV6-2/TRBV6-3	TRBJ2-5	CASSYGHRVMYF	TGTGCCAGCAGTTATGGACACCGGGTGATGTACTTC
.	TRBD2	TRBV7-9	TRBJ2-2	CASSRSVAGGLTGELFF	TGTGCCAGCAGCCGATCGGTAGCGGGGGGCCTGACCGGGGAGCTGTTTTTT
many	.	TRBV12-3/TRBV12-4	TRBJ2-3	CASSLWGGTDTQYF	TGTGCCAGCAGTTTATGGGGGGGCACAGATACGCAGTATTTT
.	.	TRBV20-1	TRBJ2-1	CSAVSLARRYNEQFF	TGCAGTGCTGTATCTCTAGCGCGTCGTTACAATGAGCAGTTCTTC
.	.	TRBV6-2/TRBV6-3	TRBJ2-2	CASGQYTGELFF	TGTGCCAGTGGACAGTACACCGGGGAGCTGTTTTTT
.	.	TRBV5-4	TRBJ2-1	CASSLGGAFSSYNEQFF	TGTGCCAGCAGCTTGGGTGGAGCCTTTAGCTCCTACAATGAGCAGTTCTTC
few	TRBD2	TRBV4-1	TRBJ2-1	CASSQDRLAGGFSTYNEQFF	TGCGCCAGCAGCCAAGATAGGCTAGCGGGGGGTTTCAGTACCTACAATGAGCAGTTCTTC
.	TRBD1	TRBV27	TRBJ2-3	CASSLRDRATDTQYF	TGTGCCAGCAGTTTAAGGGACAGGGCCACAGATACGCAGTATTTT
.	TRBD1	TRBV7-2	TRBJ2-5	CASSPGQRKETQYF	TGTGCCAGCAGCCCGGGACAGAGGAAAGAGACCCAGTACTTC
few	TRBD2	TRBV20-1	TRBJ2-3	CSASGLAGVGTDTQYF	TGCAGTGCTAGTGGTCTAGCGGGAGTGGGCACAGATACGCAGTATTTT
.	TRBD2	TRBV20-1	TRBJ2-1	CSATRTSGGEQFF	TGCAGTGCTACCAGGACTAGCGGGGGGGAGCAGTTCTTC
.	.	TRBV5-5	TRBJ2-5	CASSLVTGLVETQYF	TGTGCCAGCAGCTTGGTAACAGGGCTTGTCGAGACCCAGTACTTC
.	TRBD2	TRBV10-3	TRBJ2-1	CAISESMGLADNEQFF	TGTGCCATCAGTGAGTCGATGGGACTAGCGGACAATGAGCAGTTCTTC
few	.	TRBV7-3	TRBJ2-1	CASSLIPDNNEQFF	TGTGCCAGCAGCTTAATACCAGATAACAATGAGCAGTTCTTC
.	.	TRBV24-1	TRBJ2-1	CATSAASRRQFF	TGTGCCACCAGTGCCGCCTCCCGGCGGCAGTTCTTC
few	.	TRBV12-3/TRBV12-4	TRBJ1-3	CASSLGGNGNTIYF	TGTGCCAGCAGTTTAGGGGGGAACGGAAACACCATATATTTT
.	TRBD2	TRBV11-2	TRBJ2-1	CASSPWGTRDNEQFF	TGTGCCAGCAGCCCGTGGGGGACTAGAGACAATGAGCAGTTCTTC
.	TRBD1	TRBV20-1	TRBJ2-7	CSAGRDRGDEQYF	TGCAGTGCCGGCCGGGACAGGGGCGACGAGCAGTACTTC
.	TRBD1	TRBV28	TRBJ1-1	CASSLTGLITEAFF	TGTGCCAGCAGTTTGACAGGGTTGATCACTGAAGCTTTCTTT
few	.	TRBV29-1	TRBJ1-1	CSVAVTMNTEAFF	TGCAGCGTTGCAGTGACCATGAACACTGAAGCTTTCTTT
few	TRBD2	TRBV5-5	TRBJ2-2	CASSPLSGANTGELFF	TGTGCCAGCAGCCCTCTTAGCGGGGCGAACACCGGGGAGCTGTTTTTT
few	.	TRBV15	TRBJ1-1	CATGRGVMNTEAFF	TGTGCCACGGGCCGGGGGGTAATGAACACTGAAGCTTTCTTT
.	.	TRBV10-3	TRBJ2-7	CAIRDAGLAYEQYF	TGTGCCATCAGAGACGCAGGGCTTGCCTACGAGCAGTACTTC
.	TRBD2	TRBV5-1	TRBJ2-4	CASSPGLAGESGAKNIQYF	TGCGCCAGCAGCCCTGGACTAGCGGGAGAGAGTGGGGCCAAAAACATTCAGTACTTC
.	TRBD2	TRBV10-3	TRBJ2-3	CAISRGGARGTDTQYF	TGTGCCATCAGCCGGGGAGGGGCGCGGGGCACAGATACGCAGTATTTT
.	.	TRBV5-6	TRBJ2-3	CASKRRGSTDTQYF	TGTGCCAGCAAACGGAGGGGCAGCACAGATACGCAGTATTTT
.	TRBD1	TRBV6-2/TRBV6-3	TRBJ2-7	CASSPSPGQGDYEQYF	TGTGCCAGCAGCCCTTCCCCCGGACAGGGAGACTACGAGCAGTACTTC
few	TRBD2	TRBV5-1	TRBJ2-7	CASTAGTSGYEQYF	TGCGCCAGCACCGCCGGGACTAGCGGCTACGAGCAGTACTTC
.	.	TRBV29-1	TRBJ1-1	CSVDYSGTEAFF	TGCAGCGTTGACTATTCGGGCACTGAAGCTTTCTTT
.	TRBD1	TRBV6-2/TRBV6-3	TRBJ2-5	CASSYWTGVGETQYF	TGTGCCAGCAGTTACTGGACAGGGGTAGGAGAGACCCAGTACTTC
many	.	TRBV7-9	TRBJ1-6	CASSSKLGREGHSPLHF	TGTGCCAGCAGCTCCAAACTCGGGAGGGAGGGTCATTCACCCCTCCACTTT
.	.	TRBV7-8	TRBJ1-2	CASSLAMGANGYTF	TGTGCCAGCAGCTTAGCTATGGGTGCAAACGGCTACACCTTC
.	.	TRBV20-1	TRBJ1-4	CSANRIANEKLFF	TGCAGTGCTAATAGGATTGCTAATGAAAAACTGTTTTTT
many	.	TRBV5-1	TRBJ2-3	CASSLAGLTDTQYF	TGCGCCAGCAGCTTGGCCGGGCTCACAGATACGCAGTATTTT
.	TRBD2	TRBV9	TRBJ2-3	CASSVAKGLAADTQYF	TGTGCCAGCAGCGTAGCAAAGGGACTAGCGGCAGATACGCAGTATTTT
.	.	TRBV7-2	TRBJ1-1	CASSTRGVMNTEAFF	TGTGCCAGCAGCACTCGCGGGGTCATGAACACTGAAGCTTTCTTT
few	TRBD1	TRBV20-1	TRBJ2-3	CSARRGPSTDTQYF	TGCAGTGCCAGAAGGGGGCCGAGCACAGATACGCAGTATTTT
.	TRBD2	TRBV4-3	TRBJ2-5	CASSQGIASGSRETQYF	TGCGCCAGCAGCCAAGGGATTGCTAGCGGGAGTAGGGAGACCCAGTACTTC
.	TRBD1	TRBV18	TRBJ2-4	CASSRGQGLAKNIQYF	TGTGCCAGCTCCCGTGGACAGGGTCTAGCCAAAAACATTCAGTACTTC
.	.	TRBV20-1	TRBJ2-6	CSARRLGVLYSGANVLTF	TGCAGTGCTAGACGACTCGGGGTTCTGTACTCTGGGGCCAACGTCCTGACTTTC
.	.	TRBV5-1	TRBJ2-3	CASGGPRSTDTQYF	TGCGCCAGTGGAGGGCCCCGATCGACAGATACGCAGTATTTT
.	.	TRBV7-2	TRBJ2-2	CASSSRVLGELFF	TGTGCCAGCAGCTCCAGGGTACTCGGGGAGCTGTTTTTT
.	.	TRBV7-2	TRBJ1-5	CASSFHGSNQPQHF	TGTGCCAGCAGCTTTCACGGTAGCAATCAGCCCCAGCATTTT
many	.	TRBV7-9	TRBJ2-7	CASSLAGHTYEQYF	TGTGCCAGCAGCCTGGCGGGACATACCTACGAGCAGTACTTC
few	.	TRBV30	TRBJ2-3	CAWSVLPTRTDTQYF	TGTGCCTGGAGTGTCCTCCCGACCCGCACAGATACGCAGTATTTT
.	TRBD2	TRBV12-3/TRBV12-4	TRBJ2-1	CTICSPLKTSGSYNEQFF	TGTACCATCTGTTCCCCCTTAAAAACTAGCGGGAGCTACAATGAGCAGTTCTTC
many	.	TRBV5-1	TRBJ2-1	CASNSGSGGDEQFF	TGCGCCAGCAATTCCGGTTCTGGGGGCGATGAGCAGTTCTTC
few	TRBD2	TRBV5-6	TRBJ2-1	CASSPRTSSGEQFF	TGTGCCAGCAGCCCGAGGACTAGCAGCGGTGAGCAGTTCTTC